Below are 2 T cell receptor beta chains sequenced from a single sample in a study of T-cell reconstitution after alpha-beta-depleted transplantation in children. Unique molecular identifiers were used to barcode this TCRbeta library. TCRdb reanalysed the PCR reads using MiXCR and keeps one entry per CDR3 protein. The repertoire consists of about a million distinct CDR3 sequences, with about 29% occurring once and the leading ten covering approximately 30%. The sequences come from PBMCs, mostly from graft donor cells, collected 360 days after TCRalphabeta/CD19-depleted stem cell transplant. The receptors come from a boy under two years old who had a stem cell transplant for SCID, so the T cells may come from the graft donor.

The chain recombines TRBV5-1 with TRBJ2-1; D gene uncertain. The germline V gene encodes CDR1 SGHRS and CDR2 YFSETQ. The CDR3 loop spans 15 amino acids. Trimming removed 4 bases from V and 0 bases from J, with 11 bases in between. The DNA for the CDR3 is TGCGCCAGCAGCCCCCGATCCAACTCCTACAATGAGCAGTTCTTC. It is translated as CASSPRSNSYNEQFF.

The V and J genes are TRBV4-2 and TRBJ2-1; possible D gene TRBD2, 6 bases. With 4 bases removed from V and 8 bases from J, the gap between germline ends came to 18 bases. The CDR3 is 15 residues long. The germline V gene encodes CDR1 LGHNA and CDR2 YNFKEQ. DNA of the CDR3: TGTGCCAGCAGCCTAGGAGGAGGGCAGGCCCATGAGCAGTTCTTC. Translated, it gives CASSLGGGQAHEQFF.